These 20 T cell receptor beta chains were all obtained from the same sample, sequenced in a study of blood T cell repertoires in COVID-19. The data were produced by immunoSEQ multiplex PCR, yet TCRdb's version contains in-frame clones alone and is incomplete. The sample records 250,000 to 300,000 clones, about 91% being singletons. The material sequenced was peripheral blood. These receptors all come from a woman aged 60 to 75 with acute or convalescent COVID-19.

The chain is built from TRBV9 and TRBJ2-7; 7 nucleotides agree with TRBD2. Germline V gives CDR1 SGDLS, CDR2 YYNGEE. The CDR3 has 15 residues. V gave up 0 bases and J gave up 3 bases; unmatched junction bases: 6. CDR3 DNA: TGTGCCAGCAGCGTAGGCCCTACTAGCGACTACGAGCAGTACTTC. Protein sequence: CASSVGPTSDYEQYF.

This chain connects TRBV19 to TRBJ2-6; 10 bases are a match to TRBD2. V was pared by 4 bases and J by 0 bases, with 6 bases of the junction left unmatched. CDR3 length: 18 amino acids. Germline values: CDR1 LNHDA, CDR2 SQIVND (reference sequence). The CDR3 nucleotides read TGTGCCAGTAGTACTTTAGCGGGAGGTTCCTCTGGGGCCAACGTCCTGACTTTC. It yields the protein CASSTLAGGSSGANVLTF.

The gene calls are TRBV12-3 or TRBV12-4 and TRBJ2-5; tentative D call: TRBD1 (6 bases). The CDR3 contains 12 residues. Trimming removed 6 bases from V and 2 bases from J, with 7 bases in between. The CDR3 bases are TGTGCCAGCAGGGACAGTCAAGAGACCCAGTACTTC. Its translation: CASRDSQETQYF.

The chain carries TRBV6-2 or TRBV6-3 and TRBJ2-5, with 10 nucleotides matching TRBD2. CDR1 and CDR2 from the germline V gene are MNHEY and SVGEGT. J gave up 0 bases and V 4 bases, and 2 bases lay outside the gene matches. CDR3 length equals 15 residues. The CDR3 DNA reads as TGTGCCAGCAGTTCTAGCGGGGGATACCAAGAGACCCAGTACTTC. Amino acid sequence: CASSSSGGYQETQYF.

This rearrangement joins TRBV27 to TRBJ2-2, with D possibly TRBD1 on 6 matching bases. With 9 bases removed from V and 3 bases from J, the gap between germline ends came to 14 bases. This CDR3 is built from 14 residues. CDR1 MNHEY and CDR2 SMNVEV come from the germline V gene (reference sequence). CDR3 residues: CASSPDRYTGELFF. The CDR3 DNA reads TGTGCCAGTTCACCTGACAGGTACACCGGGGAGCTGTTTTTT.

The genes are TRBV6-5 and TRBJ2-2; D not certain. CDR1 and CDR2 (germline): MNHEY, SVGAGI. This CDR3 has 12 amino acids. The V end lost 4 bases, the J end lost 5 bases, and 5 bases lay between the germline ends. The CDR3 sequence is CASSSLTGELFF. DNA for the CDR3: TGTGCCAGCAGTTCCTTAACCGGGGAGCTGTTTTTT.

This chain uses TRBV9 with TRBJ2-3; 11 bases agree with TRBD1. The germline gives CDR1 SGDLS, CDR2 YYNGEE. V was pared by 3 bases and J by 6 bases, with 3 bases of the junction left unmatched. The CDR3 runs 14 residues. The CDR3 sequence is CASSAGTGGDTQYF. As DNA, the CDR3 is TGTGCCAGCAGCGCGGGGACAGGGGGGGATACGCAGTATTTT.

This sequence joins TRBV27 and TRBJ1-5; D is undetermined. The CDR3 covers 12 residues. V lost 5 bases, J lost 9 bases, and 11 bases lay in between. Germline V CDR1 and CDR2: MNHEY, SMNVEV (reference sequence). In DNA, the CDR3 is TGTGCCAGCAGTACTCCTCCAGGGCCCCAGCATTTT. The encoded protein is CASSTPPGPQHF.

This chain links TRBV24-1 with TRBJ1-4; 7 bases line up with TRBD1. Germline V gives CDR1 KGHDR, CDR2 SFDVKD. The V gene end was trimmed by 11 bases and the J gene end by 2 bases; junction bases not matched to a gene: 10. This CDR3 spans 15 amino acids. The CDR3 sequence is CAMTYRGLTNEKLFF. The DNA of the CDR3 is TGTGCCATGACCTACAGGGGCCTCACTAATGAAAAACTGTTTTTT.

This chain connects TRBV5-4 to TRBJ2-5, with 13 nucleotides matching TRBD2. CDR1 is SGHNT, CDR2 YYREEE, per germline (reference sequence). V dropped 0 bases and J dropped 5; count of bases not matched to a gene: 7. The CDR3 length is 17 residues. CDR3 loop: CASSLAGTSGIGETQYF. The DNA for the CDR3 is TGTGCCAGCAGCTTGGCGGGGACTAGCGGGATTGGGGAGACCCAGTACTTC.

The chain has TRBV9 and TRBJ2-7; the D gene is possibly TRBD1 (6 bases). V was cut by 0 bases and J by 2 bases, with 12 bases left in between. Germline loops: CDR1 SGDLS, CDR2 YYNGEE. The CDR3 is 15 residues long. As DNA, the CDR3 is TGTGCCAGCAGCGTAGCAACAGGGCCCACCTACGAGCAGTACTTC. Protein: CASSVATGPTYEQYF.

The rearrangement uses TRBV4-2 and TRBJ2-7; D might be TRBD1 (5 bases). CDR1 and CDR2 (germline): LGHNA, YNFKEQ. This CDR3 region has 15 residues. Trimming removed 4 bases from V and 2 bases from J, with 15 bases in between. CDR3 bases: TGTGCCAGCAGCCTACCCGAGACAGACACCTACGAGCAGTACTTC. It translates to CASSLPETDTYEQYF.

The chain employs TRBV6-5 and TRBJ1-1, with D uncertain. The length of the CDR3 is 15 residues. The ends were cut back, 6 bases at V and 1 base at J, with 15 bases in the middle. Germline CDR1 is MNHEY and CDR2 is SVGAGI. The CDR3 loop reads CASRPNVRKNTEAFF. The CDR3 DNA reads as TGTGCCAGCAGACCCAACGTCAGAAAGAACACTGAAGCTTTCTTT.

This clone was seen once. The chain carries TRBV5-1 and TRBJ2-1; TRBD2 agrees at 8 bases. CDR3 length equals 16 residues. V lost 2 bases, J lost 0 bases, and 4 bases stayed unmatched. CDR1 is SGHRS and CDR2 is YFSETQ in the germline V gene. In DNA form, the CDR3 reads TGCGCCAGCAGCTTAGGAGCGGGGGCCTCCTACAATGAGCAGTTCTTC. This translates into CASSLGAGASYNEQFF.

The chain recombines TRBV7-8 with TRBJ1-2, with D possibly TRBD1 on 5 matching bases. The CDR3 sequence is 15 residues long. From germline, CDR1 is SGHVS and CDR2 FQNEAQ. Trimming shortened V by 5 bases and J by 4 bases, and 17 bases separated the two germline ends. The DNA for the CDR3 is TGTGCCAGCAGCCCCCCGGACATACTGGCCTATGGCTACACCTTC. Its protein product is CASSPPDILAYGYTF. Drawing the rest from reference TRBV7-8 and TRBJ1-2, the complete variable domain is GAGVSQSPRYKVAKRGQDVALRCDPISGHVSLFWYQQALGQGPEFLTYFQNEAQLDKSGLPSDRFFAERPEGSVSTLKIQRTQQEDSAVYLCASSPPDILAYGYTFGSGTRLTVV.

The chain has TRBV11-2 and TRBJ2-7, with TRBD1 identical over 7 bases. This CDR3 is 15 amino acids long. The V segment lost 5 bases and the J segment 0 bases; nucleotides outside the gene matches: 7. CDR1 and CDR2 (germline): SGHAT, FQNNGV. CDR3 coding DNA: TGTGCCAGCAGCCGGGACAGCCAGAGCTCCTACGAGCAGTACTTC. It encodes CASSRDSQSSYEQYF.

The chain combines TRBV7-6 with TRBJ1-1, with 8 bases identical to TRBD1. V was clipped by 1 base and J by 4 bases; unmatched bases: 5. The CDR3 is made up of 15 amino acids. In germline, CDR1 is SGHVS, CDR2 FNYEAQ. The CDR3 DNA sequence: TGTGCCAGCAGCTTAGGCTCAGGGGGCGGCACTGAAGCTTTCTTT. Protein sequence: CASSLGSGGGTEAFF.

This clone appeared once. The chain uses TRBV4-2 and TRBJ2-5, with TRBD1 identical over 7 bases. Germline CDR1 and CDR2: LGHNA and YNFKEQ. This CDR3 is built from 16 residues. V was pared by 5 bases and J by 2 bases, with 11 bases of the junction left unmatched. CDR3 region: CASSGRQGTPQETQYF. The CDR3 DNA follows: TGTGCCAGCAGCGGACGACAGGGAACCCCACAAGAGACCCAGTACTTC.

The rearrangement joins TRBV5-4 to TRBJ2-2, with a possible D match to TRBD1 (5 bases). The CDR3 sequence is 15 residues long. In germline, CDR1 is SGHNT, CDR2 YYREEE (reference sequence). The V and J ends lost 4 bases and 3 bases respectively, with 13 bases between them. CDR3 DNA sequence: TGTGCCAGCAGCCAAGGGGCAGGGTACACCGGGGAGCTGTTTTTT. It is translated as CASSQGAGYTGELFF.

This chain joins TRBV6-5 and TRBJ1-2, with 9 bases matching TRBD1. Germline V lookup: CDR1 MNHEY, CDR2 SVGAGI. V shed 4 bases and J 0 bases; nucleotides not matched to a gene: 6. CDR3 length: 16 amino acids. CDR3 sequence (DNA): TGTGCCAGCAGTTCAGGACAGGGGTTGACTAACTATGGCTACACCTTC. It codes for CASSSGQGLTNYGYTF.